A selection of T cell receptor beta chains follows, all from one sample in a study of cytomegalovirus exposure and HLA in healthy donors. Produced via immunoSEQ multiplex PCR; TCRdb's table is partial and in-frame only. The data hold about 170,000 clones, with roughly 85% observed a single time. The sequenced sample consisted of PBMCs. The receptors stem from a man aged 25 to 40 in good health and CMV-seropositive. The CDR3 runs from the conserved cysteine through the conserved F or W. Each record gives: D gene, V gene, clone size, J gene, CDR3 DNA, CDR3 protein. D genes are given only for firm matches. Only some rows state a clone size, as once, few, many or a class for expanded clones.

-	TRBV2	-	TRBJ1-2	TGTGCCAGCAGCGCCTCGGGGGGGGACGGCTACACCTTC	CASSASGGDGYTF
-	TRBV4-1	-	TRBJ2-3	TGCGCCAGCAGCCACCCACCAGGGTCCAGCGCCGATACGCAGTATTTT	CASSHPPGSSADTQYF
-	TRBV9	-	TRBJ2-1	TGTGCCAGCAGCTCCCCGCAGCGCTCCTACAATGAGCAGTTCTTC	CASSSPQRSYNEQFF
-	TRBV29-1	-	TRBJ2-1	TGCAGCGTTGAGGTGCTAAACCTTAATGAGCAGTTCTTC	CSVEVLNLNEQFF
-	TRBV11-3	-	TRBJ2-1	TGTGCCAGCAGCAGAAGGGGACTCTCCAACAATGAGCAGTTCTTC	CASSRRGLSNNEQFF
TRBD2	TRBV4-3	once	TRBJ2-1	TGCGCCAGCAGCCAAGTTACTAGCGGGTCGAATGAGCAGTTCTTC	CASSQVTSGSNEQFF
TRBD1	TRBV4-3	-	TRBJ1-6	TGCGCCAGCAGCCAAGGACAGGGGAGTTCACCCCTCCACTTT	CASSQGQGSSPLHF
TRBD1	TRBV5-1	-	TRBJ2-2	TGCGCCAGCAGCATTCCCGGGACAGGGAACACCGGGGAGCTGTTTTTT	CASSIPGTGNTGELFF
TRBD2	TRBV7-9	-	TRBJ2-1	TGTGCCAGCAGCCATAGCGGGAGGGCCTACAATGAGCAGTTCTTC	CASSHSGRAYNEQFF
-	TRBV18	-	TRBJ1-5	TGTGCCAGCTCGCCCATAGTCAATCAGCCCCAGCATTTT	CASSPIVNQPQHF
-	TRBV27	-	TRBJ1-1	TGTGCCAGCAGGCTACAGCTTTTGGGGGGAGAAGCTTTCTTT	CASRLQLLGGEAFF
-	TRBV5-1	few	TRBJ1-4	TGCGCCAGCAGCTTGGGCGCTAATGAAAAACTGTTTTTT	CASSLGANEKLFF
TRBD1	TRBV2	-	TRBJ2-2	TGTGCCAGCAAGGGACAGGGCGAGACCGGGGAGCTGTTTTTT	CASKGQGETGELFF
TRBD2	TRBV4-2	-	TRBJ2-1	TGTGCCAGCAGCCAAGAAGCTAGCGGGAGCTATGAGCAGTTCTTC	CASSQEASGSYEQFF
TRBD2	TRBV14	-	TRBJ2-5	TGTGCCAGCAGCTCGAAGACTAGCGGGGCTGAGACCCAGTACTTC	CASSSKTSGAETQYF
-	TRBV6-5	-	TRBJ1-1	TGTGCCAGCAGCTCGGGACTCTTTAACACTGAAGCTTTCTTT	CASSSGLFNTEAFF
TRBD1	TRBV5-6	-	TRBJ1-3	TGTGCCAGCAGCTACGACAGGGACCGGACCATATATTTT	CASSYDRDRTIYF
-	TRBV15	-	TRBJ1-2	TGTGCCACCAGCAGAGATATTACAGGGAACTACTATGGCTACACCTTC	CATSRDITGNYYGYTF
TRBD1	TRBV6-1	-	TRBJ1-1	TGTGCCAGCAGGAACTCAGGGGGCACTGAAGCTTTCTTT	CASRNSGGTEAFF
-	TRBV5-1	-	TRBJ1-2	TGCGCCAGCAGTAGGGCCGTAGGGGATGGCTACACCTTC	CASSRAVGDGYTF
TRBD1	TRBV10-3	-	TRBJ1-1	TGTGCCATCAACAAAGGACAGGGTGAAGCTTTCTTT	CAINKGQGEAFF
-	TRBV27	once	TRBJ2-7	TGTGCCAGCAGTTTAATCCGTGGACAAGCCTACGAGCAGTACTTC	CASSLIRGQAYEQYF
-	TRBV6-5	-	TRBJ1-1	TGTGCCAGCCGCAGCCGGGGGTCCGCTGAAGCTTTCTTT	CASRSRGSAEAFF
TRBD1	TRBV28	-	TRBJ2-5	TGTGCCAGCAGCCCTCCAGGGGGTGGGGAGACCCAGTACTTC	CASSPPGGGETQYF
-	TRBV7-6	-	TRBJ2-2	TGTGCCAGCAGCAGAATAGACGGGTCGGGCACCGGGGAGCTGTTTTTT	CASSRIDGSGTGELFF
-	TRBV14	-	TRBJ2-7	TGTGCCAGCAGCCAATCCCCCGGGAGCTACGAGCAGTACTTC	CASSQSPGSYEQYF
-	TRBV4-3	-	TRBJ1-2	TGCGCCAGCAGCCACATGGACATGTATGGCTACACCTTC	CASSHMDMYGYTF
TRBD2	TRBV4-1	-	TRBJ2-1	TGCGCCAGCAGCCCTTGGACTAGCGGGAGAGACGGTTCCCAGTTCTTC	CASSPWTSGRDGSQFF
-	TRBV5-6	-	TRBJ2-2	TGTGCCAGCAGCTTGGGGGAGCGGCTGAACACCGGGGAGCTGTTTTTT	CASSLGERLNTGELFF
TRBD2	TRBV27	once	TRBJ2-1	TGTGCCAGCAGTTTTAGAGCGGGAGTATACAATGAGCAGTTCTTC	CASSFRAGVYNEQFF
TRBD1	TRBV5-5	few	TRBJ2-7	TGTGCCAGCAGCCAGGGGACAGGGTGGTACGAGCAGTACTTC	CASSQGTGWYEQYF
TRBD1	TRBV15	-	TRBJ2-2	TGTGCCACCAGCAGAGATACAGGGGGCACCGGGGAGCTGTTTTTT	CATSRDTGGTGELFF
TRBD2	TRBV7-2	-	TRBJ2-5	TGTGCCAGCAGCTTAGGGGGCGGGAGTGAGACCCAGTACTTC	CASSLGGGSETQYF
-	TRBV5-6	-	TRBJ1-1	TGTGCCAGCAGCACCTGGGCCCTGGATGAAGCTTTCTTT	CASSTWALDEAFF
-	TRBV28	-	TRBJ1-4	TGTGCCAGCAGTTCACATCGCCCCCCAGGCGAACTGTTTTTT	CASSSHRPPGELFF
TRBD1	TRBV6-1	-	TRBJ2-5	TGTGCCAGCAGTGATCCGGGACAGGGATCGGAGACCCAGTACTTC	CASSDPGQGSETQYF
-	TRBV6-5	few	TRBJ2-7	TGTGCCAGCAGTTACTCCTCCGGGGCCTACGAGCAGTACTTC	CASSYSSGAYEQYF
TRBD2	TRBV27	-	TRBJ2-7	TGTGCCACAAGGGGGCTAGCGGGAGGCTCCTACGAGCAGTACTTC	CATRGLAGGSYEQYF
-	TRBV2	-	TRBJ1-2	TGTGCCAGCAGTGAAGAAGCAGGGGCCTCCTATGGCTACACCTTC	CASSEEAGASYGYTF
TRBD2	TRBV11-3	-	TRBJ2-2	TGTGCCAGCAGCCCAGAGACTAGCCGGGCCGGGGAGCTGTTTTTT	CASSPETSRAGELFF
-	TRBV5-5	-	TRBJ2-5	TGTGCCAGCAGCTTTGGACAGCTCCCAGAGACCCAGTACTTC	CASSFGQLPETQYF
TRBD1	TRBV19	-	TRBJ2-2	TGTGCCAGTAGTATCCTGGCAGGGGGCCGTACCGGGGAGCTGTTTTTT	CASSILAGGRTGELFF
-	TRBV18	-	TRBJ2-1	TGTGCCAGCTCACCACCTTCAGGGGAGGGCAATGAGCAGCTCTTC	CASSPPSGEGNEQLF
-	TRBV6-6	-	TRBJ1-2	TGTGCCAGCAGTCTTAACAGGAACCTCTATGGCTACACCTTC	CASSLNRNLYGYTF
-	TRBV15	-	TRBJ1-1	TGTGCCACCAGCAGAGATCCCCAGGGGAGGAACACTGAAGCTTTCTTT	CATSRDPQGRNTEAFF
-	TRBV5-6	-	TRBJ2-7	TGTGCCAGCAGCTTGTGGGCGTACGAGCAGTACTTC	CASSLWAYEQYF
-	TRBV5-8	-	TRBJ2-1	TGTGCCAGCAGCTTAACTAGACTACACAATGAGCAGTTCTTC	CASSLTRLHNEQFF
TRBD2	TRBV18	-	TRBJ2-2	TGTGCCAGCTCACCTCGATCTAGCGGGAGTGCCGGGGAGCTGTTTTTT	CASSPRSSGSAGELFF
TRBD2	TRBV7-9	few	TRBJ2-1	TGTGCCAGCACCGGGACTAGCGGGAGTGGTGAGCAGTTCTTC	CASTGTSGSGEQFF
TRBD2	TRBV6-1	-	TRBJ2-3	TGTGCCACCTCGCGGGGGGCGGGCACAGATACGCAGTATTTT	CATSRGAGTDTQYF
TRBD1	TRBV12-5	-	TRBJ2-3	TGTGCTAGTGGTTTGACCCAGGGGGTAGGCACAGATACGCAGTATTTT	CASGLTQGVGTDTQYF
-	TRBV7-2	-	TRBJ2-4	TGTGCCAGCAGCCAGACCTTGGTCCGGGAGAGCATTCAGTACTTC	CASSQTLVRESIQYF
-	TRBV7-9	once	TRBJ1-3	TGTGCCAGCAGCAGAGCTAACACCATATATTTT	CASSRANTIYF